A single sample gave rise to the 18 T cell receptor beta chains below, sequenced in a study of Graves' ophthalmopathy and Graves' hyperthyroidism. The authors amplified TCR beta CDR3 regions, and they did so from RNA transcripts for repertoire sequencing. HTBI primers were employed in first-round RT-PCR, then a second-round multiplex PCR followed. TCRdb called the multiplex PCR reads again in MiXCR, with one record for every CDR3 protein. This table holds roughly 400,000 distinct CDR3 sequences, roughly 17% found once. Sequencing was done on a sample of peripheral blood. The receptors originated from an adult woman with stable Graves' hyperthyroidism.

In its sample, this clonotype was seen many times. The CDR3 region is CASSLNLPGLSNQPQHF. The CDR3 nucleotides are TGTGCCAGCAGTTTAAACCTCCCAGGGTTGAGCAATCAGCCCCAGCATTTT. The genes are TRBV12-3 or TRBV12-4 and TRBJ1-5; D may be TRBD1 (5 bases). CDR3 length: 17 amino acids. Trimming left V 2 bases short and J 1 base short, with 15 bases between.

This clonotype was found a few times. The rearrangement joins TRBV5-1 to TRBJ2-2, with TRBD2 identical over 8 bases. V lost 0 bases, J lost 6 bases, and 10 bases stayed unmatched. CDR3 length: 17 amino acids. The germline gives CDR1 SGHRS, CDR2 YFSETQ. CDR3 DNA: TGCGCCAGCAGCTTGGAATTCGGGACTAGAGGAGCCGGGGAGCTGTTTTTT. This gives the protein CASSLEFGTRGAGELFF.

The chain employs TRBV28 and TRBJ1-6; D gene unclear. With 3 bases removed from V and 2 bases from J, the gap between germline ends came to 11 bases. This CDR3 is built from 16 residues. Germline V gene lookup returns CDR1 MDHEN and CDR2 SYDVKM. The CDR3 nucleotides read TGTGCCAGCAGTTTTCGAGCCTCGACCTATAATTCACCCCTCCACTTT. Protein product: CASSFRASTYNSPLHF. The variable domain in full, with the rest retrieved from reference TRBV28 and TRBJ1-6, is DVKVTQSSRYLVKRTGEKVFLECVQDMDHENMFWYRQDPGLGLRLIYFSYDVKMKEKGDIPEGYSVSREKKERFSLILESASTNQTSMYLCASSFRASTYNSPLHFGNGTRLTVT.

V gene TRBV5-1 combines with J gene TRBJ2-2; D is perhaps TRBD2 (5 bases). This CDR3 has 14 residues. V lost 4 bases and J lost 4, with 11 bases in between. The germline gives CDR1 SGHRS, CDR2 YFSETQ. This chain's CDR3 is CASSLLAPTGELFF. In DNA, the CDR3 is TGCGCCAGCAGCCTGCTAGCTCCCACCGGGGAGCTGTTTTTT.

This clonotype has a handful of counts. The rearrangement links TRBV20-1 to TRBJ2-5; TRBD1 agrees at 10 bases. V lost 0 bases and J lost 4; bases outside the gene matches: 8. Germline loops: CDR1 DFQATT, CDR2 SNEGSKA (reference sequence). This CDR3 spans 16 amino acids. The CDR3 region has the DNA TGCAGTGCTAGAGACCCCCTCGGGACAGGGGTAGAGACCCAGTACTTC. This codes for CSARDPLGTGVETQYF.

V gene TRBV6-1 combines with J gene TRBJ1-2; D gene ambiguous. The CDR3 covers 12 residues. With 6 bases removed from V and 7 bases from J, the gap between germline ends came to 12 bases. Germline assignment: CDR1 MNHNS and CDR2 SASEGT. The CDR3 here is CASSAGTGGYTF. The CDR3, as DNA: TGTGCCAGCAGCGCAGGAACTGGTGGCTACACCTTC.

This clonotype occurred a few times. The chain recombines TRBV6-1 with TRBJ1-1, with D unclear. Trimming cost V 3 bases and J 4 bases, with 9 bases left between them. This CDR3 contains 13 residues. CDR1 MNHNS and CDR2 SASEGT come from the germline V gene. The CDR3 spells CASSEREFTEAFF. The CDR3 nucleotides are TGTGCCAGCAGTGAGCGGGAGTTCACTGAAGCTTTCTTT.

This clonotype was seen repeatedly, ten times or more. This chain uses TRBV5-5 with TRBJ2-7, with D unresolved. V was cut by 0 bases and J by 4 bases, with 8 bases left in between. CDR1 is SGHKS, CDR2 YYEKEE, per germline (reference sequence). The CDR3 covers 13 residues. Here the CDR3 DNA reads TGTGCCAGCAGCTTGGAGGGAATATACGAGCAGTACTTC. This gives the protein CASSLEGIYEQYF.

This clonotype was recorded at least ten times. The rearrangement links TRBV2 to TRBJ2-5, with 8 bases matching TRBD2. This CDR3 spans 14 amino acids. Germline CDR1 reads SNHLY; CDR2 reads FYNNEI. The trim removed 5 bases at V and 1 base at J, leaving 3 bases unmatched. The CDR3 DNA reads as TGTGCCAGCAGTTTCGCGGGAGGCCAAGAGACCCAGTACTTC. Its translation: CASSFAGGQETQYF.

The chain links TRBV6-5 to TRBJ1-1; TRBD1 might be the D (6 bases). This CDR3 is 13 amino acids long. Trimming cost V 2 bases and J 11 bases, with 15 bases left between them. Germline CDR1 and CDR2: MNHEY and SVGAGI. CDR3 sequence (DNA): TGTGCCAGCAGTTACCGGGGGCAGGGTAGGGCTTTCTTT. Its translation is CASSYRGQGRAFF.

This clonotype appeared many times. The chain links TRBV28 to TRBJ2-7; maybe TRBD1 (6 bases). The CDR3 is 14 amino acids. Germline V CDR1 and CDR2: MDHEN, SYDVKM. V lost 7 bases and J lost 2, with 15 bases in between. DNA for the CDR3: TGTGCCAGCAACCATGACAGGTTGACCTACGAGCAGTACTTC. It codes for CASNHDRLTYEQYF.

In this sample, this clonotype turned up many times. The gene calls are TRBV6-1 and TRBJ1-1; no firm D call. Germline V gene sequence: CDR1 MNHNS, CDR2 SASEGT. CDR3 size: 13 residues. V lost 5 bases and J lost 0, with 7 bases in between. The CDR3 loop is CASSTDVNTEAFF. CDR3 DNA sequence: TGTGCCAGCAGTACGGACGTGAACACTGAAGCTTTCTTT.

This clonotype was picked up many times. The CDR3 DNA reads TGTGCCAGCAGCTTTGGGGCGAACTACGAGCAGTACTTC. Translating gives CASSFGANYEQYF. The J gene is TRBJ2-7, the V gene TRBV11-3, with D maybe TRBD1 (5 bases). The CDR3 loop spans 13 amino acids. Trimming cost V 3 bases and J 3 bases, with 9 bases left between them. From germline, CDR1 is SGHNT and CDR2 YENEEA. The full variable domain, completed using reference TRBV11-3 and TRBJ2-7, is EAGVVQSPRYKIIEKKQPVAFWCNPISGHNTLYWYLQNLGQGPELLIRYENEEAVDDSQLPKDRFSAERLKGVDSTLKIQPAELGDSAVYLCASSFGANYEQYFGPGTRLTVT.

This clonotype was found many times. The V and J genes are TRBV11-2 and TRBJ2-2; no clear D gene. The CDR3 contains 16 residues. Trimming took off 5 bases at V and 7 bases at J, with 20 bases between the two ends. Per the germline V gene, CDR1 is SGHAT and CDR2 is FQNNGV. The CDR3 DNA reads as TGTGCCAGCAGCCCCCGATCCCTACGGTGGGACGGGGAGCTGTTTTTT. Protein sequence: CASSPRSLRWDGELFF. The full variable domain, in which reference TRBV11-2 and TRBJ2-2 provide the parts outside the CDR3, is EAGVAQSPRYKIIEKRQSVAFWCNPISGHATLYWYQQILGQGPKLLIQFQNNGVVDDSQLPKDRFSAERLKGVDSTLKIQPAKLEDSAVYLCASSPRSLRWDGELFFGEGSRLTVL.

In this sample, this clonotype turned up many times. This rearrangement joins TRBV28 to TRBJ2-5; 8 bases match TRBD1. The germline V gene encodes CDR1 MDHEN and CDR2 SYDVKM. CDR3 length: 16 amino acids. The trim removed 3 bases at V and 0 bases at J, leaving 6 bases unmatched. This CDR3 reads CASSFDGQGHQETQYF. In DNA, the CDR3 is TGTGCCAGCAGTTTCGATGGACAGGGTCACCAAGAGACCCAGTACTTC.

V and J are TRBV6-2 or TRBV6-3 and TRBJ2-7; 7 bases match TRBD1. The CDR3 spans 14 residues. The ends lost 2 bases at V and 6 bases at J; junction bases unmatched: 7. Germline lookup yields CDR1 MNHEY and CDR2 SVGEGT. CDR3 protein: CASSYGDRVAEQYF. Here the CDR3 DNA reads TGTGCCAGCAGTTACGGTGACAGGGTAGCCGAGCAGTACTTC.

In its sample, this clonotype was seen many times. This chain uses TRBV27 with TRBJ2-7; possibly TRBD2 for D (5 bases). Trimming pared 7 bases from V and 7 bases from J, leaving 17 bases between. The germline CDR1 and CDR2 sequences are MNHEY and SMNVEV (reference sequence). The CDR3 contains 13 residues. CDR3 bases: TGTGCCAGCATTGTGAGGGCTCCAGTAGAGCAGTACTTC. It encodes CASIVRAPVEQYF.

This clonotype was picked up many times. The chain uses TRBV4-2 and TRBJ1-5; 7 nucleotides align to TRBD1. The CDR3 totals 17 residues. V shed 4 bases, J shed 2 bases, and the junction held 11 bases outside the gene matches. Per the germline V gene, CDR1 is LGHNA and CDR2 is YNFKEQ. Here the CDR3 reads CASSRNTLTGGNQPQHF. CDR3 bases: TGTGCCAGCAGCCGAAACACCCTTACAGGGGGCAATCAGCCCCAGCATTTT.